Here is one TCR beta chain with its context. One end of the junction does not line up with germline, which may come from a read error. These data are taken from a study of shared clonotypes between healthy human individuals. Overall study: The cohort had two women and a few men, ages 18 to 49.

The table came from immunoSEQ multiplex PCR; TCRdb's copy has only in-frame clones and leaves some out. The data show approximately 940,000 clones, less than 85% seen once. Germline CDR1 and CDR2: SSHAT and FNYEAQ (reference sequence). CDR3 length: 12 amino acids. This TCR came from a man between 18 and 29 years old in good health. The rearrangement links TRBV7-7 to TRBJ2-5; the D is unclear. The sample consisted of memory CD4+ T cells sorted from blood. Subset indicated: CD45RA-negative fraction. The CDR3: CASSAMGETQYF. The CDR3 bases are TGTGCTAGCAGCGCCATGGGGGAGACCCAGTACTTC.